Listed below are T cell receptor beta chains from one sample, sequenced in a study of blood T cell repertoires in COVID-19. The assay was immunoSEQ multiplex PCR, and TCRdb's table has in-frame clones only and misses some. The sample shows roughly 87,000 clones, approximately 88% of them seen only once. Specimen: peripheral blood. The receptor source for this set is a man aged 60 to 75 with acute or convalescent COVID-19. Each CDR3 is given with its conserved first and last residue. D genes are given only for firm matches. Clone size is not always given. Where it is, it says once, few, many or a class for expanded clones.

clone_size: -
v_call: TRBV12-3/TRBV12-4
j_call: TRBJ1-1
d_call: -
cdr3_nt: TGTGCCAGCAGCCGAGGTCGAACCACTGAAGCTTTCTTT
cdr3_aa: CASSRGRTTEAFF

clone_size: -
v_call: TRBV7-6
j_call: TRBJ2-5
d_call: -
cdr3_nt: TGTGCCAGCAGTCCTTTCGACAGTCAAGAGACCCAGTACTTC
cdr3_aa: CASSPFDSQETQYF

clone_size: -
v_call: TRBV7-8
j_call: TRBJ2-7
d_call: -
cdr3_nt: TGTGCCAGCAGCTTACAAGGAGGAGGACTCTACGAGCAGTACTTC
cdr3_aa: CASSLQGGGLYEQYF

clone_size: -
v_call: TRBV5-4
j_call: TRBJ1-1
d_call: -
cdr3_nt: TGTGCCAGCAGCTTGGAGGGGGGGCGGTCCACTGAAGCTTTCTTT
cdr3_aa: CASSLEGGRSTEAFF

clone_size: -
v_call: TRBV7-2
j_call: TRBJ2-5
d_call: -
cdr3_nt: TGTGCCAGCAGCTTAGTGGCAGGTTTTGAGACCCAGTACTTC
cdr3_aa: CASSLVAGFETQYF

clone_size: -
v_call: TRBV6-5
j_call: TRBJ2-3
d_call: -
cdr3_nt: TGTGCCAGCAGACAGGTGGTGGCAGATACGCAGTATTTT
cdr3_aa: CASRQVVADTQYF

clone_size: few
v_call: TRBV14
j_call: TRBJ1-2
d_call: -
cdr3_nt: TGTGCCAGCAGCCAAGGGGGAGGGAAGACCTATGGCTACACCTTC
cdr3_aa: CASSQGGGKTYGYTF

clone_size: -
v_call: TRBV18
j_call: TRBJ1-1
d_call: TRBD1
cdr3_nt: TGTGCCAGCTCACCACAGGGACAGGGGGCCGGGGTGAACACTGAAGCTTTCTTT
cdr3_aa: CASSPQGQGAGVNTEAFF

clone_size: -
v_call: TRBV28
j_call: TRBJ2-7
d_call: -
cdr3_nt: TGTGCCAGCAGTTTCCTCACAGGGTCGGGGGAGCAGTACTTC
cdr3_aa: CASSFLTGSGEQYF

clone_size: -
v_call: TRBV9
j_call: TRBJ1-2
d_call: TRBD1
cdr3_nt: TGTGCCAGCAGCGTCGAGGTTACAGGGGGGGACTATGGCTACACCTTC
cdr3_aa: CASSVEVTGGDYGYTF

clone_size: -
v_call: TRBV5-6
j_call: TRBJ1-3
d_call: -
cdr3_nt: TGTGCCAGCAGCTCCGGGACACGTCGGGCGACCATATATTTT
cdr3_aa: CASSSGTRRATIYF

clone_size: -
v_call: TRBV9
j_call: TRBJ1-3
d_call: -
cdr3_nt: TGTGCCAGCAGCGTAGGAGGATCCAGCTCTGGAAACACCATATATTTT
cdr3_aa: CASSVGGSSSGNTIYF

clone_size: -
v_call: TRBV5-1
j_call: TRBJ2-3
d_call: -
cdr3_nt: TGCGCCAGCAGCTTGGGGACTCGGGTGGCGACGCAGTATTTT
cdr3_aa: CASSLGTRVATQYF

clone_size: -
v_call: TRBV18
j_call: TRBJ2-5
d_call: TRBD2
cdr3_nt: TGTGCCAGCTCTCGCGGGGGGTCGGAGACCCAGTACTTC
cdr3_aa: CASSRGGSETQYF

clone_size: -
v_call: TRBV11-2
j_call: TRBJ2-1
d_call: TRBD1
cdr3_nt: TGTGCCAGCAGGGGACAGGGCTTGGATGAGCAGTTCTTC
cdr3_aa: CASRGQGLDEQFF

clone_size: -
v_call: TRBV6-5
j_call: TRBJ2-5
d_call: TRBD1
cdr3_nt: TGTGCCAGCAGTTCCCTCCTGACAGGGGGGAAGACCCAGTACTTC
cdr3_aa: CASSSLLTGGKTQYF

clone_size: once
v_call: TRBV14
j_call: TRBJ2-7
d_call: TRBD2
cdr3_nt: TGTGCCAGCAGCCAATCGGGAGGACAGCCCGGGACTAGCGGGAGCTTCGTCCACGAGCAGTACTTC
cdr3_aa: CASSQSGGQPGTSGSFVHEQYF

clone_size: -
v_call: TRBV6-5
j_call: TRBJ1-2
d_call: TRBD1
cdr3_nt: TGTGCCAGTTACTACAGGGGGGCCCTCTATGGCTACACCTTC
cdr3_aa: CASYYRGALYGYTF

clone_size: -
v_call: TRBV10-3
j_call: TRBJ2-4
d_call: TRBD2
cdr3_nt: TGTGCCATCAGTGATCCTCCCGCGGGAGGGGAAAACATTCAGTACTTC
cdr3_aa: CAISDPPAGGENIQYF

clone_size: few
v_call: TRBV3-1/TRBV3-2
j_call: TRBJ2-7
d_call: TRBD1
cdr3_nt: TGTGCCAGCAGCCAAGATCTTACAGGGGAGCGCGAGCAGTACTTC
cdr3_aa: CASSQDLTGEREQYF

clone_size: -
v_call: TRBV6-1
j_call: TRBJ2-5
d_call: TRBD2
cdr3_nt: TGTGCCAGCAGTGAACAGCGGGGGGGCCAAGAGACCCAGTACTTC
cdr3_aa: CASSEQRGGQETQYF

clone_size: few
v_call: TRBV6-5
j_call: TRBJ1-2
d_call: -
cdr3_nt: TGTGCCAGCAGTTACTCGAGCCAGGGGAGCTATGGCTACACCTTC
cdr3_aa: CASSYSSQGSYGYTF

clone_size: -
v_call: TRBV19
j_call: TRBJ2-7
d_call: TRBD2
cdr3_nt: TGTGCCAGTAGTACCCGCGGACTAGCGGGGACCTACGAGCAGTACTTC
cdr3_aa: CASSTRGLAGTYEQYF

clone_size: few
v_call: TRBV6-4
j_call: TRBJ2-1
d_call: TRBD2
cdr3_nt: TGTGCCAGCAGTGACTCAGGGGAGGGCCACAATGAGCAGTTCTTC
cdr3_aa: CASSDSGEGHNEQFF

clone_size: -
v_call: TRBV7-8
j_call: TRBJ2-5
d_call: -
cdr3_nt: TGTGCCAGCAGAATTAGCGGAGGAGAGGGGCAAGAGACCCAGTACTTC
cdr3_aa: CASRISGGEGQETQYF

clone_size: -
v_call: TRBV10-3
j_call: TRBJ2-1
d_call: -
cdr3_nt: TGTGCCATCAGTGAAGGCTCTAGCTCAAACGGGAATGAGCAGTTCTTC
cdr3_aa: CAISEGSSSNGNEQFF

clone_size: -
v_call: TRBV7-2
j_call: TRBJ2-1
d_call: TRBD1
cdr3_nt: TGTGCCAGCAGATTAATTATGGACAGGACCGACAATGAGCAGTTCTTC
cdr3_aa: CASRLIMDRTDNEQFF

clone_size: few
v_call: TRBV7-9
j_call: TRBJ1-3
d_call: TRBD1
cdr3_nt: TGTGCCAGCAGCCAGGGACAGGGGGTTGGAAACACCATATATTTT
cdr3_aa: CASSQGQGVGNTIYF

clone_size: -
v_call: TRBV6-5
j_call: TRBJ2-3
d_call: TRBD1
cdr3_nt: TGTGCCAGCAACTCGGACAGGAGCACAGATACGCAGTATTTT
cdr3_aa: CASNSDRSTDTQYF

clone_size: -
v_call: TRBV5-1
j_call: TRBJ2-5
d_call: -
cdr3_nt: TGCGCCAGCAGCTTATGGAACAGGGCCCAAGAGACCCAGTACTTC
cdr3_aa: CASSLWNRAQETQYF

clone_size: -
v_call: TRBV10-2
j_call: TRBJ2-5
d_call: -
cdr3_nt: TGCGCCAGCAGTGACCGGACTCGAATCGGGGAGACCCAGTACTTC
cdr3_aa: CASSDRTRIGETQYF

clone_size: -
v_call: TRBV3-1/TRBV3-2
j_call: TRBJ2-7
d_call: -
cdr3_nt: TGTGCCAGCAGCCAAGATGACAGCTTATACGAGCAGTACTTC
cdr3_aa: CASSQDDSLYEQYF

clone_size: -
v_call: TRBV7-9
j_call: TRBJ2-7
d_call: TRBD1
cdr3_nt: TGTGCCAGCAGCTCCATCCCTACAGGGGCATACGAGCAGTACTTC
cdr3_aa: CASSSIPTGAYEQYF

clone_size: -
v_call: TRBV28
j_call: TRBJ1-1
d_call: TRBD1
cdr3_nt: TGTGCCAGCGCCGGGACAGGGGGTTGGGAAGAAGCTTTCTTT
cdr3_aa: CASAGTGGWEEAFF

clone_size: -
v_call: TRBV27
j_call: TRBJ1-5
d_call: -
cdr3_nt: TGTGCCAGCAGTTTCAGCTTTTCGGGGATGGATCAGCCCCAGCATTTT
cdr3_aa: CASSFSFSGMDQPQHF

clone_size: -
v_call: TRBV4-2
j_call: TRBJ2-5
d_call: TRBD1
cdr3_nt: TGTGCCAGCAGCACTCGACAGGGGGAGACCCAGTACTTC
cdr3_aa: CASSTRQGETQYF

clone_size: -
v_call: TRBV24-1
j_call: TRBJ2-1
d_call: TRBD2
cdr3_nt: TGTGCCACCAGTGATTCTCCCCCTAGCGGGAGTGAGCAGTTCTTC
cdr3_aa: CATSDSPPSGSEQFF